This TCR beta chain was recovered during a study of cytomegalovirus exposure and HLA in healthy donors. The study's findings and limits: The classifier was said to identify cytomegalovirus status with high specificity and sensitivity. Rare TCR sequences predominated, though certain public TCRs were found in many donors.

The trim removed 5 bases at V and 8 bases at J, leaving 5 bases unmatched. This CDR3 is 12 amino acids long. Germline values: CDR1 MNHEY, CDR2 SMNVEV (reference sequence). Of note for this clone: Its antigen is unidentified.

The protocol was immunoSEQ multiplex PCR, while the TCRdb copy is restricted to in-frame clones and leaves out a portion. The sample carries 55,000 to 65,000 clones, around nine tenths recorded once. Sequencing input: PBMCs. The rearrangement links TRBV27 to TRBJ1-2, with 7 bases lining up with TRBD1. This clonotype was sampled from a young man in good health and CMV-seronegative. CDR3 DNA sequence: TGTGCCAGCAGTGGGGACAGTCTAGGCTACACCTTC. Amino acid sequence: CASSGDSLGYTF.